This T cell receptor (beta chain) was captured by sequencing in a study of control samples from healthy donors and cancer patients (dated by TCRdb to the early 2020s). Counted from cysteine to phenylalanine, this CDR3 has 14 amino acids. Just CDR3 DNA is preserved here, 42 bases in frame from base 1. The V end loses 4 bases and the J end loses 2 bases, and a stretch of 13 bases separates them. According to the germline V gene, CDR1 reads SGHRS and CDR2 reads YFSETQ. The receptor library was made with the immunoSEQ multiplex PCR assay. This immuneACCESS table, as held by TCRdb, lists in-frame sequences with V and J called but not all clones. Of the missing ones, under half trace to an unresolved V gene in checked studies; the others have no known cause. Across this sample there are about 130,000 clones, with more than 85% seen only once. The top ten hold 1.7% of the sample. Regarding this clone: Its target antigen remains unknown. No qualities accompany the bases; no much larger clone lies one base away.

The sequence is built from TRBV5-1 and TRBJ2-7; the D match is possibly TRBD1 or TRBD2, with 5 bases aligned in each. This TCR was recovered from a man over 45 with head and neck cancer. Sequenced sample: PBMCs. Read as DNA, the sequence is TGCGCCAGCAGCCCCGGGACGGACCCCTACGAGCAGTACTTC. The encoded protein is CASSPGTDPYEQYF.